The sequence of this T cell receptor (beta chain) was determined in a study of blood T cell repertoires in COVID-19. About the study: Sources were T cells, B-cell-depleted T cells, or PBMCs; the material itself was cDNA or gDNA.

The trim removed 1 base at V and 7 bases at J, leaving 13 bases unmatched. This CDR3 contains 17 residues. Germline CDR1 and CDR2: SGDLS and YYNGEE. Per the original data handling: Estimation of nucleated cell counts relied on the amplification of reference gene primers. The protocol was immunoSEQ multiplex PCR, while the TCRdb copy is restricted to in-frame clones and leaves out a portion. The V and J calls and clone size come from that table; D and trimming were worked out from the DNA. The table has almost 250,000 clones, approximately 86% seen once. Participants, about 18 to 90 years old, spanned 25 or so US areas. The recovered donors of Cohort 3 showed two negative PCRs, clearance, or symptom resolution.

This sequence joins TRBV9 and TRBJ1-3; 8 bases map to TRBD1. The sample was PBMCs or T cells enriched from blood (not recorded which). The clonotype originates from a woman aged 50 to 65 who had recovered from COVID-19. The CDR3 DNA follows: TGTGCCAGCAGCGTAACCCGGACGGGACAGGTTGGGAACACCATATATTTT. It translates to CASSVTRTGQVGNTIYF.